The 32 T cell receptor beta chains listed next were all sequenced from one sample in a study of regulatory T cells in long-lasting Graves disease. Relying on iRepertoire HTBI primers and Arm-PCR of CDR3 regions, the team built TCR beta libraries. MiXCR, applied by TCRdb to the multiplex PCR reads, yields one record per CDR3 protein. The sample shows 320,000 or so distinct CDR3 sequences, under 20% of them seen only once. As for time point: newly diagnosed GD, antithyroid drugs for less than 3 months. Extracted RNA from PBMCs served as the source of the TCR library. The sequencing here drew on peripheral blood mononuclear cells (PBMCs), taken at new diagnosis, from a patient treated with antithyroid drugs. These receptors were collected from a female donor with Graves disease.

Details on this clonotype: With a far larger clone one base away, a read error is the likely cause. V and J are TRBV6-5 and TRBJ1-1; D is uncertain. Trimming removed 4 bases from V and 1 base from J, with 13 bases in between. The CDR3 consists of 15 residues. The germline V gene encodes CDR1 MNHEY and CDR2 SVGAGI. The CDR3 loop reads CASSLSGRKNTEAFF. CDR3 nucleotide sequence: TGTGCCAGCAGTTTGTCTGGAAGAAAGAACACTGAAGCTTTCTTT.

The chain uses TRBV10-3 and TRBJ2-1; TRBD2 aligns across 7 bases. The V gene's germline CDR1 is ENHRY and CDR2 SYGVKD. The CDR3 runs to 14 residues. The trim removed 3 bases at V and 5 bases at J, leaving 4 bases unmatched. The CDR3 nucleotides read TGTGCCATCAGTGAATGGGGGGGAAACAATGAGCAGTTCTTC. Its protein product is CAISEWGGNNEQFF.

This clonotype was recorded many times. The chain has TRBV19 and TRBJ2-5, with 8 nucleotides matching TRBD1. Germline V gene lookup returns CDR1 LNHDA and CDR2 SQIVND (reference sequence). After removal of 4 bases from V and 5 bases from J, the junction contained 6 bases not matched to a gene. The CDR3 extends over 14 amino acids. The CDR3 reads CASSTRTGRETQYF. CDR3 coding DNA: TGTGCCAGTAGTACACGGACAGGGCGGGAGACCCAGTACTTC.

This clonotype was seen a few times. This may be a read error: a much more frequent sequence differs by one nucleotide. The chain links TRBV11-3 to TRBJ2-1; 9 bases agree with TRBD2. J lost 9 bases, V lost 1 base, and 10 bases had no gene match. The CDR3 is made up of 16 amino acids. Looked up from germline, CDR1 is SGHNT and CDR2 is YENEEA. CDR3 DNA: TGTGCCAGCAGCTTAGGCGGGAGGGCCGGCTCCAGTGAGCAGTTCTTC. Protein: CASSLGGRAGSSEQFF. Complete variable domain (other parts from reference TRBV11-3 and TRBJ2-1): EAGVVQSPRYKIIEKKQPVAFWCNPISGHNTLYWYLQNLGQGPELLIRYENEEAVDDSQLPKDRFSAERLKGVDSTLKIQPAELGDSAVYLCASSLGGRAGSSEQFFGPGTRLTVL.

Many counts were recorded for this clonotype. Compared with germline, one end of the junction differs, possibly owing to a read error. The chain uses TRBV12-3 or TRBV12-4 and TRBJ2-5; TRBD2 matches at 8 bases. This CDR3 has 13 amino acids. The DNA for the CDR3 is TGCGCCTCGGGACTAGTGGGGCAAGAGACCCAGTACTTC. It yields the protein CASGLVGQETQYF.

A few counts support this clonotype. V and J are TRBV7-9 and TRBJ1-6; tentatively, D is TRBD1 (6 bases). This CDR3 contains 15 residues. The germline CDR1 and CDR2 sequences are SEHNR and FQNEAQ (reference sequence). Trimming took 0 bases from V and 10 from J, leaving 13 bases between them. The CDR3 sequence: CASSLAMGGQSPLHF. CDR3 DNA sequence: TGTGCCAGCAGCTTAGCTATGGGGGGGCAATCACCCCTCCACTTT.

On this clonotype itself: A far larger clone differs by one base, so this is likely a read error. V gene TRBV12-3 or TRBV12-4 combines with J gene TRBJ2-1; 13 bases fit TRBD2. CDR3 size: 16 residues. V was pared by 5 bases and J by 13 bases, with 14 bases of the junction left unmatched. This CDR3 is CASSTGGGLAGETQFF. In nucleotides, the CDR3 is TGTGCCAGCAGTACAGGGGGCGGACTAGCGGGAGAGACCCAGTTCTTC.

In regard to this clonotype: This probably arose from a read error, given a far larger clone one base away. The V and J genes are TRBV2 and TRBJ2-3; D not resolved. The DNA end favors TRBJ2-5, so the J call may be wrong. Germline V gene lookup returns CDR1 SNHLY and CDR2 FYNNEI. The CDR3 extends over 14 amino acids. The CDR3 coding sequence is TGTGCCAGCAGCCCTACGAAGGGTTCGCAGACCCAGTACTTC. It yields the protein CASSPTKGSQTQYF.

This clonotype was picked up many times. The CDR3 does not end in the conserved phenylalanine or tryptophan, so this is likely a read error. The chain uses TRBV5-1 and TRBJ1-1; D is possibly TRBD1 (5 bases). The germline V gene encodes CDR1 SGHRS and CDR2 YFSETQ. The V end was cut by 4 bases, the J end by 5 bases, with 15 bases between. The CDR3 is 14 residues long. CDR3 bases: TGCGCCAGCAGCGGGGGGGGAGGGGCGACTGAAGCTTTCCTT. The encoded protein is CASSGGGGATEAFL.

In its sample, this clonotype was seen many times. V usage is TRBV7-2 and J usage is TRBJ2-1; D may be TRBD2 (5 bases). Germline lookup yields CDR1 SGHTA and CDR2 FQGNSA. Trimming cost V 2 bases and J 6 bases, with 11 bases left between them. This CDR3 comprises 14 residues. This CDR3 reads CASSLWSGINEQFF. The CDR3 DNA is TGTGCCAGCAGCTTATGGTCGGGGATCAATGAGCAGTTCTTC.

This clonotype was seen at least ten times. This chain connects TRBV9 to TRBJ2-7; 7 bases are a match to TRBD2. With V trimmed by 2 bases and J by 3 bases, 5 bases remained unmatched. Looked up from germline, CDR1 is SGDLS and CDR2 is YYNGEE. The CDR3 runs 14 residues. CDR3 loop: CASSVGGSDYEQYF. The CDR3 region has the DNA TGTGCCAGCAGCGTGGGCGGGAGTGACTACGAGCAGTACTTC.

This clonotype was found a few times. This chain links TRBV7-9 with TRBJ2-1; 13 nucleotides match TRBD2. CDR1 and CDR2 (germline): SEHNR, FQNEAQ (reference sequence). The CDR3 runs 22 residues. V was pared by 1 base and J by 6 bases, with 21 bases of the junction left unmatched. The CDR3 sequence is CASSLGVLRGRLAGGPLNEQFF. DNA of the CDR3: TGTGCCAGCAGCTTAGGGGTCTTAAGGGGGCGACTAGCGGGAGGCCCCCTCAATGAGCAGTTCTTC.

This clonotype has a count of ten or more. The CDR3 DNA sequence: TGTGCCAGCACCCCTAGCGGGAGGGCCTCCGAGCAGTACTTC. It is translated as CASTPSGRASEQYF. V is TRBV12-3 or TRBV12-4 and J is TRBJ2-7; 12 nucleotides align to TRBD2. The CDR3 totals 14 residues. After removal of 7 bases from V and 6 bases from J, the junction contained 7 bases not matched to a gene.

Note on this clonotype: One end of the junction fails to match germline, which may point to a read error. The chain carries TRBV18 and TRBJ2-1; the match to TRBD2 covers 8 bases. Germline V gene sequence: CDR1 KGHSH, CDR2 LQKENI. CDR3 size: 16 residues. CDR3 sequence reads: CASSPPGLDYYNGQFF. The CDR3 nucleotides are TGTGCCAGCTCACCACCGGGACTAGACTATTACAATGGGCAGTTCTTC. Combining the CDR3 with reference TRBV18 and TRBJ2-1 gives the whole variable domain NAGVMQNPRHLVRRRGQEARLRCSPMKGHSHVYWYRQLPEEGLKFMVYLQKENIIDESGMPKERFSAEFPKEGPSILRIQQVVRGDSAAYFCASSPPGLDYYNGQFFGPGTRLTVL.

As for this clonotype: Being one base from a much bigger clone, this may be a read error. The rearrangement links TRBV12-3 or TRBV12-4 to TRBJ2-3; no reliable D call. Trimming shortened V by 1 base and J by 2 bases, and 10 bases separated the two germline ends. This CDR3 has 15 residues. CDR3 in amino acids: CASSLGWSITDTQYF. In DNA, the CDR3 is TGTGCCAGCAGTTTAGGGTGGTCTATCACAGATACGCAGTATTTT.

Many counts were recorded for this clonotype. This chain joins TRBV7-2 and TRBJ2-1, with D perhaps matching TRBD1 or TRBD2 (5 bases each). The CDR3 spans 15 residues. V lost 3 bases and J lost 4, with 13 bases in between. Germline V gene sequence: CDR1 SGHTA, CDR2 FQGNSA. The chain's CDR3 is CASSFPGPGYNEQFF. CDR3 DNA: TGTGCCAGCAGCTTCCCGGGACCCGGGTACAATGAGCAGTTCTTC.

This clonotype was seen once. The gene calls are TRBV3-1 and TRBJ2-2; TRBD1 is a possible D gene (5 bases). The CDR3 is made up of 16 amino acids. Germline loops: CDR1 LGHDT, CDR2 YNNKEL (reference sequence). V was shortened by 4 bases and J by 0 bases, with 12 bases between the two germline ends. The CDR3: CASSPSTDPNTGELFF. The CDR3 nucleotides read TGTGCCAGCAGCCCCTCGACAGATCCGAACACCGGGGAGCTGTTTTTT.

This clonotype was detected ten times or more. Its ends do not fully match the called genes, so a read error is possible. V and J are TRBV11-2 and TRBJ2-1; TRBD2 matches 11 bases. CDR1 and CDR2 (germline): SGHAT, FQNNGV. The CDR3 is 16 residues long. The CDR3 sequence: CTSSLGGSGRGGEQFF. Written as DNA, the CDR3 is TGTACCAGCAGCCTGGGCGGTAGCGGGAGGGGGGGTGAGCAGTTCTTC.

Ten or more counts support this clonotype. V and J are TRBV12-3 or TRBV12-4 and TRBJ2-1; 7 bases map to TRBD2. The CDR3 runs 14 residues. V was pared by 6 bases and J by 9 bases, with 11 bases of the junction left unmatched. The CDR3 coding sequence is TGTGCCAGCAGCAAGAGGGAGGGTTACGGTGAGCAGTTCTTC. As protein: CASSKREGYGEQFF.

The chain combines TRBV24-1 with TRBJ2-3; 8 nucleotides line up with TRBD1. V lost 7 bases and J lost 2; bases outside the gene matches: 7. Looked up from germline, CDR1 is KGHDR and CDR2 is SFDVKD. This CDR3 comprises 15 residues. CDR3 nucleotides: TGTGCCACCAGCCAGACAGGGGTTATCACAGATACGCAGTATTTT. This translates into CATSQTGVITDTQYF.

The V call is TRBV24-1, the J call TRBJ2-2; D gene unclear. Germline V gives CDR1 KGHDR, CDR2 SFDVKD. Between the trimmed V and J ends, which lost 4 bases and 4 bases, there was a span of 12 bases. The CDR3 covers 15 residues. The CDR3 is CATSDRGQVTGELFF. The DNA of the CDR3 is TGTGCCACCAGTGACCGCGGCCAGGTCACCGGGGAGCTGTTTTTT.

This clonotype was found many times. The chain is built from TRBV27 and TRBJ2-5; a possible D gene is TRBD2 (5 bases). This CDR3 has 13 residues. Germline CDR1 and CDR2: MNHEY and SMNVEV (reference sequence). Trimming shortened V by 5 bases and J by 5 bases, and 12 bases separated the two germline ends. The CDR3 region has the DNA TGTGCCAGCAGTCACGGGGTTTCGGAGACCCAGTACTTC. Residues: CASSHGVSETQYF.

With respect to this clonotype: This sequence may be a read error, since a much larger clone differs from it by one base. The chain couples TRBV29-1 to TRBJ2-1; weak D call: TRBD1 (6 bases). This CDR3 region has 12 residues. Trimming left V 5 bases short and J 4 bases short, with 9 bases between. Germline values: CDR1 SQVTM, CDR2 ANQGSEA. Written as DNA, the CDR3 is TGCAGCGTTCCGGACAGTTACAATGAGCAGTTCTTC. This translates into CSVPDSYNEQFF.

The chain joins TRBV2 to TRBJ2-1, with 7 bases lining up with TRBD1. The germline CDR1 and CDR2 sequences are SNHLY and FYNNEI. CDR3 size: 11 residues. After removal of 8 bases from V and 12 bases from J, the junction contained 7 bases not matched to a gene. CDR3 amino acids: CASRQGRGQFF. The CDR3 nucleotides are TGTGCCAGCCGACAGGGCCGTGGGCAGTTCTTC.

V and J are TRBV25-1 and TRBJ1-5, with D possibly being TRBD1 (6 bases). This CDR3 is 14 amino acids long. Trimming removed 5 bases at V and 3 bases at J, with 11 bases between. Germline CDR1 MGHDK, CDR2 SYGVNS. CDR3 amino acids: CASSLTGHNQPQHF. The CDR3, as DNA: TGTGCCAGCAGTCTCACGGGACACAATCAGCCCCAGCATTTT.

This clonotype has at least ten counts. The chain links TRBV12-3 or TRBV12-4 to TRBJ2-1; 9 bases line up with TRBD2. V dropped 5 bases and J dropped 4; count of bases not matched to a gene: 6. CDR3 size: 15 residues. The CDR3, as DNA: TGTGCCAGCAGTCCTAGCGGGATACGGTACAATGAGCAGTTCTTC. This encodes CASSPSGIRYNEQFF.

This clonotype was found many times. The genes are TRBV6-9 and TRBJ2-3; no clear D. V lost 3 bases and J lost 0, with 13 bases in between. The CDR3 consists of 16 residues. Germline V lookup: CDR1 MNHGY, CDR2 SVAAGI. The CDR3 here is CASSYGPGRSTDTQYF. The CDR3 nucleotides are TGTGCCAGCAGTTACGGTCCAGGCCGTAGCACAGATACGCAGTATTTT.

At least ten counts were recorded for this clonotype. The rearrangement joins TRBV7-2 to TRBJ2-2; a possible D gene is TRBD2 (7 bases). The germline V gene encodes CDR1 SGHTA and CDR2 FQGNSA. CDR3 length equals 15 residues. Trimming shortened V by 0 bases and J by 7 bases, and 12 bases separated the two germline ends. CDR3 coding DNA: TGTGCCAGCAGCTTAGCTCCGGGGGGCGGCGGGGAGCTGTTTTTT. Residues: CASSLAPGGGGELFF.

This clonotype was seen a handful of times. The gene calls are TRBV20-1 and TRBJ2-3; D possibly corresponds to TRBD1 (6 bases). Between the trimmed V and J ends, which lost 7 bases and 4 bases, there was a span of 15 bases. Looked up from germline, CDR1 is DFQATT and CDR2 is SNEGSKA (reference sequence). The CDR3 extends over 13 amino acids. The CDR3 DNA sequence: TGCAGTGGAAAACAAGCAGGGGCAGATACGCAGTATTTT. Protein sequence: CSGKQAGADTQYF.

This clonotype was seen many times. This chain joins TRBV5-1 and TRBJ1-1, with D uncertain. V shed 2 bases and J shed 4 bases, with 15 bases lying between them. The CDR3 totals 15 residues. Germline assignment: CDR1 SGHRS and CDR2 YFSETQ. The CDR3 loop is CASSFNPGLSTEAFF. The CDR3, as DNA: TGCGCCAGCAGCTTTAACCCCGGGCTGAGCACTGAAGCTTTCTTT.

This clonotype was seen at least ten times. V gene TRBV28 combines with J gene TRBJ1-1; D remains ambiguous. Germline V lookup: CDR1 MDHEN, CDR2 SYDVKM. The CDR3 runs to 15 residues. Trimming pared 2 bases from V and 1 base from J, leaving 11 bases between. CDR3 nucleotide sequence: TGTGCCAGCAGTTTAGCGGGTCCCCGGAACACTGAAGCTTTCTTT. It encodes CASSLAGPRNTEAFF.

Turning to this clonotype: A read error is the likely source, as a far larger clone sits one nucleotide away. The chain carries TRBV5-4 and TRBJ2-5; 8 bases fit TRBD1. CDR1 is SGHNT, CDR2 YYREEE, per germline (reference sequence). J gave up 11 bases and V 2 bases, and 17 bases lay outside the gene matches. The CDR3 is 16 residues long. The CDR3 sequence: CASSLDSGQVCNEQYF. CDR3 DNA sequence: TGTGCCAGCAGCTTAGATTCGGGACAGGTGTGCAATGAGCAGTACTTC.